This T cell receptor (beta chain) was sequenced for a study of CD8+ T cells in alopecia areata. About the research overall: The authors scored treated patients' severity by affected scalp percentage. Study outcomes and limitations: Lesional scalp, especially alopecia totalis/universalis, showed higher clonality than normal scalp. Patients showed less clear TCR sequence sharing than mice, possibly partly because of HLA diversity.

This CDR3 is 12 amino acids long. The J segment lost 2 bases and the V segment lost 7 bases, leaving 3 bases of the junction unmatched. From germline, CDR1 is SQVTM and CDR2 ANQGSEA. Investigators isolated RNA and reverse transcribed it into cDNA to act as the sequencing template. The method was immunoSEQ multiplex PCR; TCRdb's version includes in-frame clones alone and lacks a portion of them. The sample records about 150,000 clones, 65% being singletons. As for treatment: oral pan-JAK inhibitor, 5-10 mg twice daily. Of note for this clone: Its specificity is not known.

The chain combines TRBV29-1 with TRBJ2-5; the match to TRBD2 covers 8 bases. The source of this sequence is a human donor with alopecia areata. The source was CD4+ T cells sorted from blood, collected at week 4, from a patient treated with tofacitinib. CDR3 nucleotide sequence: TGCAGCGGGTTAGCGGGGCAAGAGACCCAGTACTTC. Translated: CSGLAGQETQYF.